These 3 T cell receptor beta chains were sequenced from one sample in a study of blood T cell repertoires in COVID-19. TCRdb's copy holds only in-frame clones and misses some; the assay was immunoSEQ multiplex PCR. This table holds about 51,000 clones, about 86% found once. Sequencing was carried out using peripheral blood. The receptor source for this set is a man in his sixties with acute or convalescent COVID-19.

This chain connects TRBV7-9 to TRBJ1-4; unclear D gene. Trimming left V 10 bases short and J 8 bases short, with 17 bases between. Per the germline V gene, CDR1 is SEHNR and CDR2 is FQNEAQ (reference sequence). CDR3 length: 13 residues. The CDR3 loop is CATNQEGGEKLFF. Written as DNA, the CDR3 is TGTGCCACAAACCAAGAGGGTGGGGAAAAACTGTTTTTT.

This clone was counted once. This chain joins TRBV7-9 and TRBJ1-1; D remains unclear. CDR1 is SEHNR, CDR2 FQNEAQ, per germline (reference sequence). Deletions cut 1 base from V and 6 bases from J, with 9 bases between. CDR3 length: 13 amino acids. The CDR3 loop reads CASSLVERSEAFF. The CDR3 DNA reads as TGTGCCAGCAGCTTAGTCGAGAGATCTGAAGCTTTCTTT.

The chain links TRBV18 to TRBJ2-7; D remains ambiguous. CDR3 length equals 14 residues. Germline values: CDR1 KGHSH, CDR2 LQKENI. Trimming left V 0 bases short and J 2 bases short, with 8 bases between. The CDR3 bases are TGTGCCAGCTCACCACCCTTTTATCCCTACGAGCAGTACTTC. Protein product: CASSPPFYPYEQYF.